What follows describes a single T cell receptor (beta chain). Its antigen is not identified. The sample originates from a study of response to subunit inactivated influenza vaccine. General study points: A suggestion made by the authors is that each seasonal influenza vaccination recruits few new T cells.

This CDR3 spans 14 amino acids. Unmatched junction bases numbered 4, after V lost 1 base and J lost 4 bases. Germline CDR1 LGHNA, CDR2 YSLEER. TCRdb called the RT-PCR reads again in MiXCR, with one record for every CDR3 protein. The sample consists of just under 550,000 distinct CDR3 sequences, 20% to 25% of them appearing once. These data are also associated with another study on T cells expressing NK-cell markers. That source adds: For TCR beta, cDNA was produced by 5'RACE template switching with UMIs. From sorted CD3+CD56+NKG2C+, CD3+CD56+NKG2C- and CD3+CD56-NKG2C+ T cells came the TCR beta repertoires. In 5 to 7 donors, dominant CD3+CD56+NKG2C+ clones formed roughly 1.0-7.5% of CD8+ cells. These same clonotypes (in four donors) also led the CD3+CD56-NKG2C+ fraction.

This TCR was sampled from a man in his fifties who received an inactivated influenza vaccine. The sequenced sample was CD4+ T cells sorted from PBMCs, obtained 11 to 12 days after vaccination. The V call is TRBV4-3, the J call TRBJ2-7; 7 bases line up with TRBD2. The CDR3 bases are TGCGCCAGCAGCCAAGGCGGGAGTCTATACGAGCAGTACTTC. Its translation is CASSQGGSLYEQYF.